These 30 T cell receptor beta chains were all obtained from the same sample, sequenced in a study of shared clonotypes between healthy human individuals. Data came from immunoSEQ multiplex PCR; TCRdb stores just in-frame clones and leaves some out. Of about a million clones listed, 60% to 85% are singletons. Source material: memory CD4+ T cells sorted from blood. The subset: CD45RA-negative fraction. The receptors here all came from a man between 18 and 29 years old in good health.

This chain uses TRBV5-1 with TRBJ1-1, with 7 bases that match TRBD1. V dropped 2 bases and J dropped 7; count of bases not matched to a gene: 5. Germline CDR1 is SGHRS and CDR2 is YFSETQ. The CDR3 runs to 13 residues. The CDR3 DNA reads TGCGCCAGCAGCTTACAGGGGAATTTTGAAGCTTTCTTT. The encoded protein is CASSLQGNFEAFF.

Ten or more counts support this clone. V usage is TRBV2 and J usage is TRBJ2-5, with 8 bases that match TRBD1. Trimming took 6 bases from V and 1 from J; bases not matched to a gene: 7. Germline loops: CDR1 SNHLY, CDR2 FYNNEI. This CDR3 comprises 15 residues. The CDR3 loop reads CASRPGTGGQETQYF. CDR3 sequence (DNA): TGTGCCAGCAGGCCCGGGACAGGAGGCCAAGAGACCCAGTACTTC.

CDR3 nucleotides: TGCGCCAGCAGCCAAGGGGGGGGGACAGCTCGTTATTCACCCCTCCACTTT. The encoded protein is CASSQGGGTARYSPLHF. The rearrangement uses TRBV4-1 and TRBJ1-6; 7 nucleotides agree with TRBD1. CDR3 length equals 17 residues. Germline assignment: CDR1 MGHRA and CDR2 YSYEKL. V was pared by 1 base and J by 8 bases, with 11 bases of the junction left unmatched.

The V call is TRBV27, the J call TRBJ2-2; D possibly corresponds to TRBD2 (5 bases). The CDR3 totals 16 residues. CDR1 and CDR2 (germline): MNHEY, SMNVEV (reference sequence). Between the trimmed V and J ends, which lost 7 bases and 0 bases, there was a span of 15 bases. CDR3 coding DNA: TGTGCCAGCACTATTTATGCGGGTGCGAACACCGGGGAGCTGTTTTTT. Translating it yields CASTIYAGANTGELFF.

This chain links TRBV6-6 with TRBJ1-3; 11 bases align to TRBD1. The J segment lost 5 bases and the V segment lost 7 bases, leaving 7 bases of the junction unmatched. This CDR3 is 15 amino acids long. From germline, CDR1 is MNHNY and CDR2 SVGAGI (reference sequence). The CDR3 region has the DNA TGTGCCAGCAACCTCGGGACAGGGGGGAGAAACACCATATATTTT. Translating it yields CASNLGTGGRNTIYF.

In this sample, this clone turned up many times. V is TRBV19 and J is TRBJ2-6; D is unclear. The V end was cut by 3 bases, the J end by 0 bases, with 9 bases between. This CDR3 spans 16 amino acids. Germline lookup yields CDR1 LNHDA and CDR2 SQIVND (reference sequence). CDR3 DNA sequence: TGTGCCAGTAGTATGGGTGGGGACTCTGGGGCCAACGTCCTGACTTTC. Residues: CASSMGGDSGANVLTF.

The chain couples TRBV29-1 to TRBJ1-4; maybe TRBD1 (5 bases). Germline values: CDR1 SQVTM, CDR2 ANQGSEA. This CDR3 region has 14 residues. The V end lost 6 bases, the J end lost 4 bases, and 15 bases lay between the germline ends. CDR3 nucleotide sequence: TGCAGCGTGATCCGGGACGGCCGTAATGAAAAACTGTTTTTT. Residues: CSVIRDGRNEKLFF.

Details on this clone: The sample contains more than one DNA sequence encoding this CDR3. The chain combines TRBV19 with TRBJ1-1; D ambiguous. The CDR3 is made up of 13 amino acids. Germline CDR1 LNHDA, CDR2 SQIVND (reference sequence). V lost 5 bases and J lost 2, with 9 bases in between. The CDR3, as DNA: TGTGCCAGTAGTTTTCAAGGAAACACTGAAGCTTTCTTT. Its protein is CASSFQGNTEAFF.

The chain employs TRBV5-8 and TRBJ2-7; 11 bases agree with TRBD1. CDR3 size: 15 residues. Trimming at V came to 3 bases and at J to 3 bases, leaving 5 bases not matched to a gene. Germline CDR1 and CDR2: SGHTS and YDEGEE. The CDR3 loop reads CASSYGTGGGYEQYF. DNA of the CDR3: TGTGCCAGCAGCTACGGGACAGGGGGAGGCTACGAGCAGTACTTC.

The sample holds a few counts of this clone. Other DNA sequences in this sample translate to the same CDR3. V and J are TRBV30 and TRBJ1-5; no clear D gene. V was trimmed by 0 bases and J by 1 base, leaving 7 bases between them. The CDR3 has 14 residues. Germline V gene sequence: CDR1 GTSNPN, CDR2 SVGIG (reference sequence). CDR3 bases: TGTGCCTGGAGTGTATCCGGGAGCAATCAGCCCCAGCATTTT. It yields the protein CAWSVSGSNQPQHF. The complete variable domain, with remaining parts taken from reference TRBV30 and TRBJ1-5, reads SQTIHQWPATLVQPVGSPLSLECTVEGTSNPNLYWYRQAAGRGLQLLFYSVGIGQISSEVPQNLSASRPQDRQFILSSKKLLLSDSGFYLCAWSVSGSNQPQHFGDGTRLSIL.

This chain joins TRBV7-2 and TRBJ2-2; tentatively, D is TRBD2 (6 bases). The CDR3 totals 14 residues. Germline loops: CDR1 SGHTA, CDR2 FQGNSA. The germline V and J ends were trimmed by 2 bases and 5 bases, with 9 bases remaining between them. DNA of the CDR3: TGTGCCAGCAGCTTATTAGCGGTAACCGGGGAGCTGTTTTTT. This encodes CASSLLAVTGELFF. The variable domain in full, with the rest retrieved from reference TRBV7-2 and TRBJ2-2, is GAGVSQSPSNKVTEKGKDVELRCDPISGHTALYWYRQSLGQGLEFLIYFQGNSAPDKSGLPSDRFSAERTGGSVSTLTIQRTQQEDSAVYLCASSLLAVTGELFFGEGSRLTVL.

This sequence joins TRBV2 and TRBJ1-1, with TRBD1 identical over 12 bases. CDR1 is SNHLY, CDR2 FYNNEI, per germline. V gave up 6 bases and J gave up 11 bases; unmatched junction bases: 4. The CDR3 consists of 12 residues. The CDR3 loop is CASRGQGAEAFF. The DNA for the CDR3 is TGTGCCAGCAGGGGACAGGGGGCGGAGGCTTTCTTT.

The CDR3 nucleotides are TGTGCCAGCAGCCGGGACTACTACACCGGGGAGCTGTTTTTT. Protein sequence: CASSRDYYTGELFF. The gene calls are TRBV11-2 and TRBJ2-2, with 7 bases aligning to TRBD2. J lost 3 bases, V lost 5 bases, and 3 bases had no gene match. In germline, CDR1 is SGHAT, CDR2 FQNNGV. CDR3 size: 14 residues. Looking up the rest from reference TRBV11-2 and TRBJ2-2 gives the full variable domain: EAGVAQSPRYKIIEKRQSVAFWCNPISGHATLYWYQQILGQGPKLLIQFQNNGVVDDSQLPKDRFSAERLKGVDSTLKIQPAKLEDSAVYLCASSRDYYTGELFFGEGSRLTVL.

V gene TRBV5-6 combines with J gene TRBJ2-5; D is ambiguous. Germline V lookup: CDR1 SGHDT, CDR2 YYEEEE. Between the trimmed V and J ends, which lost 6 bases and 1 base, there was a span of 16 bases. The CDR3 spans 15 residues. The CDR3 sequence is CASTMVGGSQETQYF. CDR3 nucleotide sequence: TGTGCCAGCACCATGGTGGGCGGATCCCAAGAGACCCAGTACTTC.

This clone was detected only once. This sequence joins TRBV13 and TRBJ2-5; possibly TRBD2 for D (6 bases). With 3 bases removed from V and 2 bases from J, the gap between germline ends came to 16 bases. The CDR3 spans 16 residues. Germline CDR1 reads PRHDT; CDR2 reads FYEKMQ (reference sequence). For the CDR3, the DNA is TGTGCCAGCAGCTTTATGGTCGCGGGACGGCAAGAGACCCAGTACTTC. Amino acids: CASSFMVAGRQETQYF. Looking up the rest from reference TRBV13 and TRBJ2-5 gives the full variable domain: AAGVIQSPRHLIKEKRETATLKCYPIPRHDTVYWYQQGPGQDPQFLISFYEKMQSDKGSIPDRFSAQQFSDYHSELNMSSLELGDSALYFCASSFMVAGRQETQYFGPGTRLLVL.

The chain employs TRBV11-2 and TRBJ1-1; TRBD1 agrees at 8 bases. The CDR3 totals 13 residues. Germline V CDR1 and CDR2: SGHAT, FQNNGV. This CDR3 reads CTTGGRLNTEAFF. Written as DNA, the CDR3 is TGTACAACAGGGGGACGTTTAAACACTGAAGCTTTCTTT.

The chain is built from TRBV18 and TRBJ2-7, with 9 nucleotides matching TRBD2. Germline loops: CDR1 KGHSH, CDR2 LQKENI. V was clipped by 0 bases and J by 0 bases; unmatched bases: 6. The CDR3 loop spans 17 amino acids. The CDR3 is CASSPPRASGDSYEQYF. CDR3 sequence (DNA): TGTGCCAGCTCACCACCGAGGGCTAGCGGGGACTCCTACGAGCAGTACTTC.

Of note for this clone: Compared with germline, one end of the junction differs, possibly owing to a read error. V is TRBV19 and J is TRBJ2-2, with TRBD2 matching 9 bases. This CDR3 spans 12 amino acids. CDR1 is LNHDA and CDR2 is SQIVND in the germline V gene (reference sequence). DNA of the CDR3: TGCGCAGCGGGAGGAAACACCGGGGAGCTGTTTTTT. It is translated as CAAGGNTGELFF.

This clone was detected once. The chain recombines TRBV7-2 with TRBJ1-3; no clear D. Per germline, CDR1 SGHTA and CDR2 FQGNSA. Trimming took off 5 bases at V and 0 bases at J, with 8 bases between the two ends. This CDR3 is built from 14 residues. The CDR3 coding sequence is TGTGCCAGCAGCGCACTGAGCTCTGGAAACACCATATATTTT. Encoded protein: CASSALSSGNTIYF.

This clone occurred many times. The chain uses TRBV6-5 and TRBJ1-2; D is perhaps TRBD1 (6 bases). The CDR3 length is 14 residues. Deletions cut 8 bases from V and 0 bases from J, with 13 bases between. CDR1 MNHEY and CDR2 SVGAGI come from the germline V gene. CDR3 protein: CASRPAGANYGYTF. The DNA of the CDR3 is TGTGCCAGCCGCCCGGCAGGGGCTAACTATGGCTACACCTTC.

The chain couples TRBV10-3 to TRBJ2-5, with D uncertain. The CDR3 consists of 15 residues. Looked up from germline, CDR1 is ENHRY and CDR2 is SYGVKD. V was cut by 4 bases and J by 1 base, with 13 bases left in between. Written as DNA, the CDR3 is TGTGCCATCAGTGTAGGGTACACGGGCCAAGAGACCCAGTACTTC. This sequence encodes CAISVGYTGQETQYF.

V gene TRBV11-2 combines with J gene TRBJ1-4, with TRBD1 matching over 9 bases. Trimming cost V 1 base and J 8 bases; bases outside gene matches: 5. The length of the CDR3 is 15 residues. Germline CDR1 is SGHAT and CDR2 is FQNNGV. CDR3 in amino acids: CASSLAPGQGEKLFF. DNA of the CDR3: TGTGCCAGCAGCTTAGCCCCTGGACAGGGGGAAAAACTGTTTTTT.

The sample holds a few counts of this clone. The genes are TRBV18 and TRBJ1-4; 9 bases align to TRBD1. Trimming removed 4 bases from V and 8 bases from J; junction bases left unmatched: 5. Germline values: CDR1 KGHSH, CDR2 LQKENI. The CDR3 spans 14 residues. The DNA of the CDR3 is TGTGCCAGCTCACTGGGACAGGGTTGGGAAAAACTGTTTTTT. Translated: CASSLGQGWEKLFF.

The V gene is TRBV5-1, the J gene TRBJ1-1, with 7 bases aligning to TRBD1. Germline V gene data show CDR1 as SGHRS and CDR2 as YFSETQ. The CDR3 length is 15 residues. V was clipped by 1 base and J by 3 bases; unmatched bases: 6. This CDR3 is CASSLSTGMDTEAFF. The CDR3 region has the DNA TGCGCCAGCAGCTTGTCGACAGGGATGGACACTGAAGCTTTCTTT.

The genes are TRBV9 and TRBJ2-1; 8 bases line up with TRBD1. Trimming cost V 1 base and J 7 bases; bases outside gene matches: 10. Germline V CDR1 and CDR2: SGDLS, YYNGEE. The CDR3 sequence is 16 residues long. The CDR3 is CASSVSGTGAFNEQFF. The CDR3 DNA follows: TGTGCCAGCAGCGTATCCGGGACAGGAGCTTTTAATGAGCAGTTCTTC.

J is TRBJ1-1 and V is TRBV6-1, with TRBD1 matching 8 bases. With 6 bases clipped from V and 1 base from J, the junction kept 4 bases outside the gene matches. Germline V gene lookup returns CDR1 MNHNS and CDR2 SASEGT. This CDR3 has 14 amino acids. The CDR3 reads CASSETGANTEAFF. The CDR3 region has the DNA TGTGCCAGCAGCGAGACAGGGGCGAACACTGAAGCTTTCTTT.

There are many counts of this clone. This rearrangement joins TRBV28 to TRBJ2-2; D may correspond to TRBD1 or TRBD2 (5 bases each). The V gene lost 0 bases and the J gene lost 5 bases, with 7 bases spanning the gap. CDR3 length equals 14 residues. Germline CDR1 MDHEN, CDR2 SYDVKM. The CDR3 bases are TGTGCCAGCAGTTTATGGGGGGAGACCGGGGAGCTGTTTTTT. It translates to CASSLWGETGELFF.

The V call is TRBV11-2, the J call TRBJ1-1; unclear D gene. With 4 bases removed from V and 11 bases from J, the gap between germline ends came to 8 bases. This CDR3 comprises 10 residues. CDR1 is SGHAT and CDR2 is FQNNGV in the germline V gene. This chain's CDR3 is CASSSREAFF. In DNA form, the CDR3 reads TGTGCCAGCAGCTCCAGAGAGGCTTTCTTT.

The chain recombines TRBV5-5 with TRBJ1-4; D unresolved. This CDR3 spans 16 amino acids. The germline gives CDR1 SGHKS, CDR2 YYEKEE (reference sequence). V was shortened by 7 bases and J by 3 bases, with 19 bases between the two germline ends. The CDR3 bases are TGTGCCAGCGGTTTAAATCCGGCGGGGTCTAATGAAAAACTGTTTTTT. Its protein is CASGLNPAGSNEKLFF.

This sequence joins TRBV7-9 and TRBJ1-2; 9 nucleotides line up with TRBD1. The CDR3 extends over 13 amino acids. Losses at the gene ends were 4 bases for V and 8 bases for J; bases not matched to a gene: 5. Germline CDR1 and CDR2: SEHNR and FQNEAQ (reference sequence). For the CDR3, the DNA is TGTGCCAGCAGCTCACAGGGGGCTCAAGGCTACACCTTC. Its translation: CASSSQGAQGYTF.